This T cell receptor beta chain was documented in a study of T cells in Graves' hyperthyroidism and ophthalmopathy (dated by TCRdb to about 2019). Looking at the study overall: To identify distinguishing TCR V-J signatures, a discovery cohort of some 100 patients was used, comprising 40 to 45 with Graves' ophthalmopathy and roughly 60 with stable Graves' hyperthyroidism. The 90 to 100 discovery patients were randomly divided into training and test sets at a 7:3 ratio. An independent validation cohort of under 20 hyperthyroidism patients and 17 patients who later progressed to ophthalmopathy tested prospective prediction of ophthalmopathy. In addition, the study compared T-cell repertoires in thyroid tissue and in blood from 6 or 7 Graves' hyperthyroidism patients. The paper reports TCR Vbeta CDR3 sequencing of 130 to 150 peripheral blood samples: over 40 ophthalmopathy, fewer than 85 hyperthyroidism and 17 progressor patients. After blood sampling, hyperthyroidism patients were treated with methimazole at a starting dose of 30 mg daily, and ophthalmopathy patients were treated with high-dose intravenous methylprednisolone.

What the research found in general, with its limitations: In validation, progression to ophthalmopathy was predicted by the model with 70% to 71% sensitivity and roughly 76% specificity, a median of 6.5 months before onset. Sample size was not statistically predetermined, and investigators were not blinded to group allocation. In cross-validation, a model built on a 13 V-J signature told ophthalmopathy apart from stable hyperthyroidism with about 90% sensitivity and roughly 82% specificity, and in testing the same model reached 80%/75%. Most expanded thyroid clonotypes (frequency above 0.001) were also detected in blood, suggesting blood repertoires may reflect thyroid immune responses.

The TCR beta CDR3 regions were amplified from RNA transcripts. For the first round of RT-PCR on the TCR CDR3, the HTBI primer set was used together with the Qiagen OneStep RT-PCR kit. The libraries were constructed in a second round of multiplex PCR and then size-selected and purified. The libraries were sequenced on an Illumina HiSeq2000 using paired-end 100 bp reads. Per the original workflow: SOAPnuke was used to process the raw data, with reads discarded if the reads contained adapters or uncalled bases, had a mean Phred below 15, or lacked an exact constant-primer or identifier match. High-quality paired reads were merged using COPE v1.2.5, and each unique nucleotide sequence was defined as a clonotype. Clonotypes were aligned to IMGT TRBV, TRBD and TRBJ reference segments using MiTCR v1.1. The analysis included only V-J combinations with a frequency above 0.0001, which together covered approximately 99% of the repertoires. A TCS score was defined as the ratio of F50 (clonal expansion) to E x V (chaos), with BLOSUM62-based TCRdist applied between CDR3 peptides within each V-J. Welch's t-statistics and random forest reduced roughly 540 V-J features to roughly 13, which were used in a naive Bayes classifier (R e1071). The Morisita-Horn index was used to measure how similar the thyroid and blood repertoires were. The public reads were run again by TCRdb, first through fastp at Q25 and then through MiXCR, and only productive beta chains were kept. Rows merge per CDR3 protein into single entries with the most common DNA and genes. These V and J calls rely on TCRdb rather than the paper's analysis. The table for this sample lists 610,000 or so distinct CDR3 sequences; about 45% of them were counted only once. The ten largest clones capture about 8.3% of the sample.

Graves' hyperthyroidism was defined as stable when no progression to ophthalmopathy occurred over 18 months of follow-up. Hyperthyroidism patients were aged 18 to 65 years and newly diagnosed, with disease duration of less than 2 months. Exclusion was applied to patients with uncontrolled infections, other autoimmune diseases, pregnancy or lactation. Diagnoses were based on clinical symptoms, serum thyroxine and TRAb, thyroid ultrasound and orbital computed tomography. Trizol reagent was used to extract total RNA, and RNA quality was then checked on an Agilent 2100 Bioanalyzer. With respect to this clonotype: The clone's antigen remains unknown. No per-base quality is available; no much larger clone lies one base away.

The CDR3 contains 16 residues, cysteine and phenylalanine counted. This entry keeps only the CDR3 DNA: 48 bases, framed from base 1. Trimming accounts for 7 bases at V and 0 bases at J, while the number of junction bases matched to no gene is 8. This clonotype was sampled from a woman aged 18-29 years with Graves' hyperthyroidism. The sequenced sample was peripheral blood or thyroid tissue (not recorded which). The chain uses TRBV12-3 or TRBV12-4 and TRBJ2-1, with 8 junctional bases fitting TRBD2. The DNA reads TGTGCCAGCACCTGGGGGAGCGGGAGCTCCTACAATGAGCAGTTCTTC. It translates to CASTWGSGSSYNEQFF.